This T cell receptor (beta chain) originates from a study of blood T cell repertoires in COVID-19. Study-wide context: COVID-19 samples collected from the United States, Italy and Spain covered acute and convalescent phases. T cells, B-cell-depleted T cells, or PBMCs provided the cDNA or gDNA that served as material.

Study processing details: Amplification of reference gene primers provided the estimated nucleated cell counts. Here immunoSEQ multiplex PCR was the method, and the copy in TCRdb shows in-frame clones only, minus some. V and J calls and clone size are those listed in that table; D and trimming were worked out from the DNA. The table includes 110,000 or so clones, 70% to 90% detected once. The CDR3 covers 16 residues. Germline V gives CDR1 SGHTA, CDR2 FQGNSA. The V gene end was trimmed by 6 bases and the J gene end by 4 bases; junction bases not matched to a gene: 12. This chain joins TRBV7-2 and TRBJ2-5; 9 nucleotides match TRBD2. The receptor was derived from a woman in her sixties or seventies who had recovered from COVID-19. The sequencing sample was made of peripheral blood. As DNA, the CDR3 is TGTGCCAGCAGGCGGCGAGTCGCGGGAGGGTCAGAGACCCAGTACTTC. Its translation is CASRRRVAGGSETQYF.